One and the same sample provided the 32 T cell receptor beta chains below, sequenced in a study of shared T cell receptors in the human thymus. Produced via immunoSEQ multiplex PCR; TCRdb's table is partial and in-frame only. The sample includes 720,000 or so clones, approximately 83% of them seen just once. These data were also reused for a study on human thymus T cells.

The sample was thymocytes. The receptor source for this set is a girl in the first two years of life with a congenital heart defect.

V is TRBV7-9 and J is TRBJ2-7; 11 positions match TRBD2. Germline V gives CDR1 SEHNR, CDR2 FQNEAQ (reference sequence). Trimming took 5 bases from V and 12 from J; bases not matched to a gene: 12. The length of the CDR3 is 14 residues. The CDR3 here is CASSDYSGGVRGYF. The CDR3 DNA follows: TGTGCCAGCAGCGATTATAGCGGGGGGGTCCGGGGGTACTTC.

The chain uses TRBV9 and TRBJ2-5, with TRBD1 matching over 9 bases. CDR3 length: 15 amino acids. V dropped 4 bases and J dropped 5; count of bases not matched to a gene: 9. The germline V gene has CDR1 SGDLS and CDR2 YYNGEE. The DNA for the CDR3 is TGTGCCAGCAGCTACAAAGGACAGGGGCCGGAGACCCAGTACTTC. This codes for CASSYKGQGPETQYF.

The chain links TRBV5-1 to TRBJ2-5, with TRBD1 identical over 9 bases. Germline V gene data show CDR1 as SGHRS and CDR2 as YFSETQ. The CDR3 runs 19 residues. The V and J ends lost 4 bases and 4 bases, in that order; junction bases with no gene match: 20. The CDR3: CASSQHGVRYRGLIETQYF. DNA of the CDR3: TGCGCCAGCAGCCAACACGGGGTGCGATACAGGGGGCTCATAGAGACCCAGTACTTC.

The chain is built from TRBV5-5 and TRBJ1-1; TRBD1 matches at 9 bases. Germline V gene data show CDR1 as SGHKS and CDR2 as YYEKEE (reference sequence). This CDR3 has 16 residues. Trimming at V came to 4 bases and at J to 8 bases, leaving 15 bases not matched to a gene. CDR3 bases: TGTGCCAGCAGCCCCTCCACGGGGGACAGGGCACGAGAAGCTTTCTTT. Protein product: CASSPSTGDRAREAFF.

The chain links TRBV5-6 to TRBJ2-7; D not certain. V lost 4 bases and J 2 bases, leaving 28 bases between the germline ends. The CDR3 runs 19 residues. The germline V gene encodes CDR1 SGHDT and CDR2 YYEEEE. The CDR3 region is CASSHRRYPSTRLAYEQYF. The CDR3, as DNA: TGTGCCAGCAGCCACCGCAGATATCCAAGTACGAGGTTGGCCTACGAGCAGTACTTC.

The rearrangement joins TRBV6-1 to TRBJ1-3; D unclear. The germline V gene has CDR1 MNHNS and CDR2 SASEGT. Trimming removed 4 bases at V and 0 bases at J, with 13 bases between. The CDR3 spans 16 residues. The CDR3: CASSGIRRSSGNTIYF. For the CDR3, the DNA is TGTGCCAGCAGTGGGATTCGCCGGAGCTCTGGAAACACCATATATTTT.

The chain has TRBV28 and TRBJ2-1, with 12 positions matching TRBD2. The CDR3 runs to 17 residues. Trimming cost V 6 bases and J 4 bases; bases outside gene matches: 10. Germline V gene sequence: CDR1 MDHEN, CDR2 SYDVKM. The CDR3 DNA is TGTGCCAGCAGCTCTGGGACTAGCGGGTTCGATTACAATGAGCAGTTCTTC. Translation gives CASSSGTSGFDYNEQFF. The full variable domain, rest sourced from reference TRBV28 and TRBJ2-1, is DVKVTQSSRYLVKRTGEKVFLECVQDMDHENMFWYRQDPGLGLRLIYFSYDVKMKEKGDIPEGYSVSREKKERFSLILESASTNQTSMYLCASSSGTSGFDYNEQFFGPGTRLTVL.

The genes are TRBV7-6 and TRBJ1-2; D remains ambiguous. This CDR3 contains 13 residues. Germline CDR1 reads SGHVS; CDR2 reads FNYEAQ. V was shortened by 3 bases and J by 4 bases, with 9 bases between the two germline ends. The CDR3 nucleotides are TGTGCCAGCAGCTTCTATAAACGCTATGGCTACACCTTC. It yields the protein CASSFYKRYGYTF.

The gene calls are TRBV7-9 and TRBJ1-3; tentatively, D is TRBD1 (5 bases). From germline, CDR1 is SEHNR and CDR2 FQNEAQ (reference sequence). The CDR3 covers 14 residues. The V and J ends lost 6 bases and 0 bases respectively, with 9 bases between them. The chain's CDR3 is CASRTAVSGNTIYF. The CDR3 DNA reads TGTGCCAGCAGGACAGCTGTCTCTGGAAACACCATATATTTT.

The rearrangement uses TRBV10-1 and TRBJ2-6; no firm D call. CDR3 length equals 15 residues. In germline, CDR1 is WNHNN, CDR2 SYGVQD (reference sequence). Trimming cost V 7 bases and J 0 bases, with 10 bases left between them. CDR3 nucleotide sequence: TGCGCCAGCATTAGTGTTTTCTCTGGGGCCAACGTCCTGACTTTC. This gives the protein CASISVFSGANVLTF.

This chain connects TRBV6-9 to TRBJ1-6; TRBD1 agrees at 7 bases. The CDR3 is made up of 13 amino acids. Germline-derived CDR1 and CDR2 are MNHGY and SVAAGI. With V trimmed by 9 bases and J by 10 bases, 9 bases remained unmatched. Here the CDR3 reads CASAQGLGSPLHF. The CDR3 region has the DNA TGTGCCAGTGCACAGGGGCTCGGCTCACCCCTCCACTTT.

The V and J genes are TRBV19 and TRBJ2-1; 8 nucleotides agree with TRBD1. V lost 3 bases and J lost 10; bases outside the gene matches: 11. The germline CDR1 and CDR2 sequences are LNHDA and SQIVND (reference sequence). The CDR3 consists of 15 residues. DNA of the CDR3: TGTGCCAGTAGTATGGTCCGGGACAGGCTGTTCGAGCAGTTCTTC. Its translation: CASSMVRDRLFEQFF.

V is TRBV19 and J is TRBJ2-5; TRBD1 matches 8 bases. CDR1 and CDR2 from the germline V gene are LNHDA and SQIVND (reference sequence). V trimming: 4 bases; J trimming: 1 base; junction bases outside the gene matches: 8. The CDR3 is 16 amino acids. The CDR3 region has the DNA TGTGCCAGTAGTACCGACACCACAGGGGGCCAAGAGACCCAGTACTTC. Translation: CASSTDTTGGQETQYF.

This clone was seen just once. V usage is TRBV28 and J usage is TRBJ1-1; D ambiguous. This CDR3 is 14 amino acids long. The germline V gene encodes CDR1 MDHEN and CDR2 SYDVKM. The V gene lost 7 bases and the J gene lost 4 bases, with 16 bases spanning the gap. CDR3 nucleotides: TGTGCCAGCAACGTTGCGGGCGTCGGCACTGAAGCTTTCTTT. As protein: CASNVAGVGTEAFF. Drawing the rest from reference TRBV28 and TRBJ1-1, the complete variable domain is DVKVTQSSRYLVKRTGEKVFLECVQDMDHENMFWYRQDPGLGLRLIYFSYDVKMKEKGDIPEGYSVSREKKERFSLILESASTNQTSMYLCASNVAGVGTEAFFGQGTRLTVV.

The chain recombines TRBV2 with TRBJ2-7, with D perhaps matching TRBD2 (6 bases). CDR1 is SNHLY, CDR2 FYNNEI, per germline. V was shortened by 7 bases and J by 7 bases, with 20 bases between the two germline ends. The CDR3 runs to 14 residues. The CDR3 nucleotides read TGTGCCAGCATCAGATGGCAGAACCGGGGGGAGCAGTACTTC. It specifies CASIRWQNRGEQYF.

This rearrangement joins TRBV10-3 to TRBJ1-5; D gene unclear. CDR3 length equals 13 residues. Germline loops: CDR1 ENHRY, CDR2 SYGVKD. The V and J ends lost 3 bases and 3 bases respectively, with 6 bases between them. Here the CDR3 DNA reads TGTGCCATCAGTGATGCGGCCAATCAGCCCCAGCATTTT. The encoded protein is CAISDAANQPQHF.

This clone occurred a few times. V usage is TRBV6-5 and J usage is TRBJ1-3; 8 bases align to TRBD1. CDR1 MNHEY and CDR2 SVGAGI come from the germline V gene. Germline trimming cut 2 bases from V and 1 base from J; bases unmatched to any gene: 4. This CDR3 contains 16 residues. DNA for the CDR3: TGTGCCAGCAGTTACAAACAGGGGGAGTCTGGAAACACCATATATTTT. It codes for CASSYKQGESGNTIYF.

In DNA, the CDR3 is TGTGCCAGCAGCGTCCGGACTAGCGGGGGCGGTGAGCAGTTCTTC. It is translated as CASSVRTSGGGEQFF. The rearrangement uses TRBV11-3 and TRBJ2-1, with 13 positions matching TRBD2. Trimming at V came to 5 bases and at J to 9 bases, leaving 7 bases not matched to a gene. This CDR3 is built from 15 residues. Germline CDR1 SGHNT, CDR2 YENEEA.

The chain couples TRBV11-3 to TRBJ1-1; D unclear. The germline V gene encodes CDR1 SGHNT and CDR2 YENEEA. The CDR3 loop spans 15 amino acids. V lost 2 bases to trimming and J lost 2 bases, with 12 bases between them. For the CDR3, the DNA is TGTGCCAGCAGCTTAATGTGGGCAGATAACACTGAAGCTTTCTTT. Its translation is CASSLMWADNTEAFF.

The chain employs TRBV5-6 and TRBJ1-5, with 7 bases matching TRBD1. The V and J ends lost 4 bases and 0 bases, in that order; junction bases with no gene match: 13. CDR3 length: 18 amino acids. In germline, CDR1 is SGHDT, CDR2 YYEEEE. The CDR3: CASSAGQEVPYSNQPQHF. In DNA form, the CDR3 reads TGTGCCAGCAGCGCTGGACAGGAGGTACCCTATAGCAATCAGCCCCAGCATTTT.

This chain links TRBV7-8 with TRBJ2-3; 8 nucleotides line up with TRBD1. Per germline, CDR1 SGHVS and CDR2 FQNEAQ. CDR3 size: 15 residues. The V and J ends lost 7 bases and 2 bases, in that order; junction bases with no gene match: 8. In DNA, the CDR3 is TGTGCCAGCAACCGGACAGGGTGTGTCACAGATACGCAGTATTTT. Translation gives CASNRTGCVTDTQYF.

J is TRBJ1-2 and V is TRBV5-5; D is unclear. CDR1 and CDR2 (germline): SGHKS, YYEKEE (reference sequence). Trimming stripped 4 bases from V and 2 bases from J, with 12 bases between. This CDR3 is 14 amino acids long. The CDR3 DNA follows: TGTGCCAGCAGCCAGGTCTCTGGAAACTATGGCTACACCTTC. Encoded protein: CASSQVSGNYGYTF.

The CDR3 coding sequence is TGTGCCAGCAGCGGGACAGGGGCTAACTATGGCTACACCTTC. Translation: CASSGTGANYGYTF. The rearrangement uses TRBV13 and TRBJ1-2; 10 nucleotides align to TRBD1. Germline V gene data show CDR1 as PRHDT and CDR2 as FYEKMQ (reference sequence). J lost 0 bases, V lost 5 bases, and 0 bases had no gene match. This CDR3 contains 14 residues.

This chain links TRBV7-9 with TRBJ1-2; 11 nucleotides match TRBD1. J lost 7 bases, V lost 1 base, and 17 bases had no gene match. This CDR3 contains 19 residues. CDR1 is SEHNR and CDR2 is FQNEAQ in the germline V gene (reference sequence). CDR3 bases: TGTGCCAGCAGCTTAGGGCCCGGGACAGGGGGAACACGGTCCGGTGGCTACACCTTC. Translated: CASSLGPGTGGTRSGGYTF.

This clone was recorded once. The V call is TRBV4-3, the J call TRBJ2-5; a possible D gene is TRBD1 (6 bases). The J call is in doubt because the DNA end fits TRBJ2-7 better. The CDR3 length is 18 residues. CDR1 is LGHNA, CDR2 YSLEER, per germline. CDR3 protein: CASSQVGEDRTNYYEQYF. DNA for the CDR3: TGCGCCAGCAGCCAAGTGGGGGAAGACAGGACCAACTACTACGAGCAGTACTTC.

The chain employs TRBV6-1 and TRBJ1-1; weak D call: TRBD1 (5 bases). The CDR3 sequence is 15 residues long. Trimming shortened V by 1 base and J by 6 bases, and 15 bases separated the two germline ends. Looked up from germline, CDR1 is MNHNS and CDR2 is SASEGT. CDR3 in DNA: TGTGCCAGCAGTGAAGGCAGGGCACAAGGGGCTGAAGCTTTCTTT. It encodes CASSEGRAQGAEAFF.

J is TRBJ2-1 and V is TRBV27, with a possible D match to TRBD1 (5 bases). This CDR3 contains 19 residues. Germline CDR1 reads MNHEY; CDR2 reads SMNVEV (reference sequence). V lost 2 bases and J 3 bases, leaving 23 bases between the germline ends. The CDR3 coding sequence is TGTGCCAGCAGTTTAGCGCCATACCCGGACATCACCTTCTACAATGAGCAGTTCTTC. Protein sequence: CASSLAPYPDITFYNEQFF.

This clone was detected only once. The V gene is TRBV5-4, the J gene TRBJ2-3; 10 nucleotides line up with TRBD2. V was clipped by 0 bases and J by 1 base; unmatched bases: 5. Germline CDR1 and CDR2: SGHNT and YYREEE (reference sequence). The CDR3 consists of 17 residues. The CDR3: CASSLEGTSGGTDTQYF. In DNA, the CDR3 is TGTGCCAGCAGCTTGGAGGGTACTAGCGGGGGCACAGATACGCAGTATTTT.

About this clone: The junction shows a germline mismatch at one end, possibly a read error. The same CDR3 also results from other DNA sequences found in this sample. This sequence joins TRBV4-1 and TRBJ1-6, with 8 bases aligning to TRBD1. CDR1 and CDR2 (germline): MGHRA, YSYEKL. CDR3 length equals 16 residues. The CDR3 DNA reads TGCGCCAGCAGCCAAGGACAGGGGTTCAATAATTCCCCCCTCCACTTT. It is translated as CASSQGQGFNNSPLHF.

V usage is TRBV4-3 and J usage is TRBJ2-2; D perhaps matches TRBD1 (6 bases). CDR1 is LGHNA, CDR2 YSLEER, per germline. V shed 4 bases and J shed 2 bases, with 17 bases lying between them. The CDR3 sequence is 17 residues long. CDR3 DNA sequence: TGCGCCAGCAGCCGCGGGCGGGTGGACAGAAACACCGGGGAGCTGTTTTTT. It is translated as CASSRGRVDRNTGELFF.

The chain combines TRBV4-3 with TRBJ1-1; 11 bases are shared with TRBD1. CDR3 length: 14 amino acids. J was trimmed by 5 bases and V by 5 bases; bases with no gene match: 4. CDR1 is LGHNA and CDR2 is YSLEER in the germline V gene. The CDR3: CASSTGQGVTEAFF. DNA for the CDR3: TGCGCCAGCAGCACGGGACAGGGGGTAACTGAAGCTTTCTTT.

The chain joins TRBV5-1 to TRBJ2-7, with D perhaps TRBD1 (5 bases). Germline V gene lookup returns CDR1 SGHRS and CDR2 YFSETQ. This CDR3 contains 18 residues. Trimming took off 0 bases at V and 0 bases at J, with 19 bases between the two ends. In DNA form, the CDR3 reads TGCGCCAGCAGCTTGGGTTGCAGGACAACTACGAGCTCCTACGAGCAGTACTTC. Residues: CASSLGCRTTTSSYEQYF.